A selection of T cell receptor beta chains follows, all from one sample in a study of blood T cell repertoires in COVID-19. Assay: immunoSEQ multiplex PCR; the TCRdb copy retains only in-frame clones and omits some. The sample contains roughly 200,000 clones, around 87% of which appear only once. The sample was PBMCs or T cells enriched from blood (not recorded which). The receptors come from a woman in her thirties or forties in a cohort exposed to, infected with or recovered from COVID-19 (not recorded which). The CDR3 runs from the conserved cysteine through the conserved F or W. The D gene is left open where the match is weak. Where a row states a size, it is once, few, many or the class of an expanded clone; other rows omit it.

V	size	D	J	DNA	CDR3
TRBV20-1	few	TRBD1	TRBJ1-6	TGCAGTGCCCGGAAGGGGGCGGAAATCCACTTT	CSARKGAEIHF
TRBV14	NA	NA	TRBJ1-4	TGTGCCAGCAGCCAAGATCGGCGGGGGATGTACGAAAAACTGTTTTTT	CASSQDRRGMYEKLFF
TRBV27	few	TRBD1	TRBJ1-4	TGTGCCAGCAGGCCGACAGGGGGAAATGAAAAACTGTTTTTT	CASRPTGGNEKLFF
TRBV11-3	once	NA	TRBJ2-5	TGTGCCAGCAGCCCACGGGAGACAGAGCTACAAGAGACCCAGTACTTC	CASSPRETELQETQYF
TRBV5-6	NA	NA	TRBJ2-7	TGTGCCAGCAGGCCTGCACCCTACCCCTGGGAGCAGTACTTC	CASRPAPYPWEQYF
TRBV9	NA	NA	TRBJ1-1	TGTGCCAGCAGCGTAGCGCCAGGGTGGGCCACTGAAGCTTTCTTT	CASSVAPGWATEAFF
TRBV6-4	NA	TRBD2	TRBJ2-3	TGTGCCAGCAGTGACTCAGGGACTAGCGGAGGAGATACGCAGTATTTT	CASSDSGTSGGDTQYF
TRBV7-6	once	NA	TRBJ1-5	TGTGCCAGCAGCTTGTCGGTCAATCAGCCCCAGCATTTT	CASSLSVNQPQHF
TRBV4-1	NA	TRBD1	TRBJ2-1	TGCGCCAGCAGCGGCAGACAGGGAACCTACAATGAGCAGTTCTTC	CASSGRQGTYNEQFF
TRBV13	NA	TRBD1	TRBJ1-6	TGTGCCAGCAGACCCTGGGACAGCTCCTATAATTCACCCCTCCACTTT	CASRPWDSSYNSPLHF
TRBV30	NA	NA	TRBJ1-4	TGTGCCTGGAGTCCCTCCATCTGCTTGGGCATTAATGAAAAACTGTTTTTT	CAWSPSICLGINEKLFF
TRBV10-2	NA	TRBD2	TRBJ2-1	TGCGCCAGCAGACCGACTAGCGGGGGGTCGTATGAGCAGTTCTTC	CASRPTSGGSYEQFF
TRBV19	once	TRBD1	TRBJ2-3	TGTGCCAGTAGTACTGGACAGGGCACAGATACGCAGTATTTT	CASSTGQGTDTQYF
TRBV28	NA	NA	TRBJ2-1	TGTGCCAGCAGCCCCCCTTGGGAGGACGGAAGTGAGCAGTTCTTC	CASSPPWEDGSEQFF
TRBV7-9	NA	TRBD2	TRBJ2-5	TGTGCCAGCAGCCCAGGGGACAGCGGGGGGGCCGAAGAGACCCAGTACTTC	CASSPGDSGGAEETQYF
TRBV5-8	NA	TRBD2	TRBJ2-1	TGTGCCAGCAGCTTGTGGACTAGCGGGATAGCACGGCAGTTCTTC	CASSLWTSGIARQFF
TRBV19	NA	NA	TRBJ1-6	TGTGCCAGTACCCGGGAGGGGCAGGGTAATTCACCCCTCCACTTT	CASTREGQGNSPLHF
TRBV11-2	once	TRBD1	TRBJ1-2	TGTGCCAGCAGCTCCCGGACAGGGTGGTATGGCTACACCTTC	CASSSRTGWYGYTF
TRBV5-1	few	TRBD1	TRBJ2-7	TGCGCCAGCAGCTTGGTGGGACAGGGCTACGAGCAGTACTTC	CASSLVGQGYEQYF
TRBV7-8	NA	NA	TRBJ1-2	TGTGCCAGCAGCTCCCCGGGGGGTCAGAACTATGGCTACACCTTC	CASSSPGGQNYGYTF
TRBV16	NA	NA	TRBJ1-2	TGTGCCAGCAGCCTAAAACAACTAGAGAGACCGGGTGGCTACACCTTC	CASSLKQLERPGGYTF
TRBV6-5	once	NA	TRBJ1-2	TGTGCCAGCAGTCTCGGGCAGGGTTTTATCGGCTACACCTTC	CASSLGQGFIGYTF
TRBV19	NA	TRBD1	TRBJ1-4	TGTGCCAGTAGTATACAGGGACAGAGTGAAAAACTGTTTTTT	CASSIQGQSEKLFF
TRBV13	NA	NA	TRBJ1-1	TGTGCCAGCAGCTTCGGGGAGGGGAACACTGAAGCTTTCTTT	CASSFGEGNTEAFF
TRBV19	NA	NA	TRBJ1-6	TGTGCCAGTAGTGTGGACAGTAATTCACCCCTCCACTTT	CASSVDSNSPLHF
TRBV4-1	NA	TRBD2	TRBJ2-7	TGCGCCAGCAGCCAACCTGCCGTCCTCCGGGGGGTCTACGAGCAGTACTTC	CASSQPAVLRGVYEQYF
TRBV3-1/TRBV3-2	NA	NA	TRBJ1-1	TGTGCCAGCAGCCTAAACGCCGGGACAGAAGCTTTCTTT	CASSLNAGTEAFF
TRBV7-9	NA	NA	TRBJ2-7	TGTGCCAGCAGCTTACAGGGGTTAGACGAGCAGTACTTC	CASSLQGLDEQYF